These T cell receptor beta chains were read from a single sample in a study of neoadjuvant nivolumab and ipilimumab in lung cancer. Some clones are missing from TCRdb's copy, which holds only in-frame ones; the method was immunoSEQ multiplex PCR. Of 15,000 to 20,000 clones listed, approximately 76% are singletons. The source material was tumor tissue, sampled after neoadjuvant nivolumab, alone or with ipilimumab, at or shortly before surgery. The receptors stem from an adult with non-small cell lung cancer. The CDR3 runs from the conserved cysteine through the conserved F or W. D genes are given only for firm matches. Clone size, where shown, is once, few, many, or a class for clones that have expanded.

D	size	V	J	DNA	CDR3
-	-	TRBV19	TRBJ1-1	TGTGCCAGCCCTAGAGCTTTCTTT	CASPRAFF
-	-	TRBV5-6	TRBJ2-7	TGTGCCAGCAGCGGACGGGACCGCTACGAGCAGTACTTC	CASSGRDRYEQYF
TRBD2	once	TRBV7-3	TRBJ2-5	TGTGCCAGCAGCTTAGAAGGGACTAGAATAGAGACCCAGTACTTC	CASSLEGTRIETQYF
-	-	TRBV5-4	TRBJ2-7	TGTGCCAGCAGCCCTGGGAGTCTCTCCTACGAGCAGTACTTC	CASSPGSLSYEQYF
TRBD1	few	TRBV7-3	TRBJ1-2	TGTGCCAGCAGCTCGGGACAGGGGTTTGGAAATGGCTACACCTTC	CASSSGQGFGNGYTF
TRBD1	-	TRBV18	TRBJ2-4	TGTGCCAGCTCGGGGGACAGTCAAAACATTCAGTACTTC	CASSGDSQNIQYF
-	few	TRBV5-1	TRBJ1-2	TGCGCCAGCAGCTTGGGCAGGGACTATGGCTACACCTTC	CASSLGRDYGYTF
TRBD1	few	TRBV7-9	TRBJ1-1	TGTGCCAGCAGCCTAGGACAGGGGAACACTGAAGCTTTCTTT	CASSLGQGNTEAFF
TRBD2	-	TRBV7-2	TRBJ2-5	TGTGCCAGCAGCTTAGTTAGTCGGACTAGCGGGGGAGAGACCCAGTACTTC	CASSLVSRTSGGETQYF
-	-	TRBV5-4	TRBJ2-3	TGTGCCAGCAGTCCGGACCCGCGGGATACGCAGTATTTT	CASSPDPRDTQYF
TRBD2	-	TRBV9	TRBJ2-1	TGTGCCAGCAGCGTGGCTAGCGGGGGTCGAAGCTCCTACAATGAGCAGTTCTTC	CASSVASGGRSSYNEQFF
-	medium-sized	TRBV5-6	TRBJ1-1	TGTGCCAGCAGCTTGGAGGGACCGACGGTCACTGAAGCTTTCTTT	CASSLEGPTVTEAFF